The 10 T cell receptor beta chains reported below all come from one sample, sequenced in a study of human T cells and chemical hapten exposure. The time point denotes: pre-sensitization, week 0. Treatment: therapeutic diphenylcyclopropenone sensitization with weekly scalp DPC. MiXCR was run by TCRdb on the RACE reads, yielding one entry per CDR3 protein. This table has about 110,000 distinct CDR3 sequences, around 12% appearing once. This specimen consisted of whole blood, obtained in connection with sensitization to the hapten diphenylcyclopropenone (DPC). The receptors originated from a woman aged 50 to 60 with alopecia areata. Some clones in this sample may be carry-over from other donors' samples.

This clonotype has at least ten counts. The chain recombines TRBV6-2 or TRBV6-3 with TRBJ2-7; TRBD2 agrees at 10 bases. The V segment lost 5 bases and the J segment 5 bases; nucleotides outside the gene matches: 6. Germline lookup yields CDR1 MNHEY and CDR2 SVGEGT. CDR3 size: 14 residues. The chain's CDR3 is CASSASGSHDEQYF. CDR3 nucleotides: TGTGCCAGCAGTGCTAGCGGGAGTCACGACGAGCAGTACTTC.

This chain uses TRBV7-9 with TRBJ1-6, with 10 bases aligning to TRBD1. The CDR3 has 14 residues. After removal of 10 bases from V and 6 bases from J, the junction contained 6 bases not matched to a gene. The germline V gene encodes CDR1 SEHNR and CDR2 FQNEAQ (reference sequence). The CDR3 here is CAIRTGGTNSPLHF. CDR3 DNA: TGTGCCATCCGGACAGGGGGGACTAATTCACCCCTCCACTTT. The variable domain in full, with the rest retrieved from reference TRBV7-9 and TRBJ1-6, is DTGVSQNPRHKITKRGQNVTFRCDPISEHNRLYWYRQTLGQGPEFLTYFQNEAQLEKSRLLSDRFSAERPKGSFSTLEIQRTEQGDSAMYLCAIRTGGTNSPLHFGNGTRLTVT.

CDR3 loop: CASRMTSTDTQYF. The CDR3 DNA sequence: TGTGCCAGCAGAATGACAAGCACAGATACGCAGTATTTT. V and J are TRBV28 and TRBJ2-3, with no clear D. From germline, CDR1 is MDHEN and CDR2 SYDVKM. V lost 6 bases, J lost 0 bases, and 7 bases lay in between. The CDR3 spans 13 residues.

This clonotype has a count of ten or more. The V and J genes are TRBV2 and TRBJ1-2; D gene ambiguous. V lost 2 bases to trimming and J lost 8 bases, with 15 bases between them. The germline CDR1 and CDR2 sequences are SNHLY and FYNNEI. CDR3 length: 14 residues. DNA for the CDR3: TGTGCCAGCAGTGAAATGTATTCGGCGGGAGGCTACACCTTC. It codes for CASSEMYSAGGYTF.

The chain uses TRBV29-1 and TRBJ2-5; a weak D match, TRBD2 (5 bases). In germline, CDR1 is SQVTM, CDR2 ANQGSEA. The CDR3 extends over 14 amino acids. The germline V and J ends were trimmed by 3 bases and 1 base, with 12 bases remaining between them. The CDR3 loop is CSVESRLAQETQYF. In nucleotides, the CDR3 is TGCAGCGTTGAGTCCAGGCTAGCCCAAGAGACCCAGTACTTC. Drawing the rest from reference TRBV29-1 and TRBJ2-5, the complete variable domain is SAVISQKPSRDICQRGTSLTIQCQVDSQVTMMFWYRQQPGQSLTLIATANQGSEATYESGFVIDKFPISRPNLTFSTLTVSNMSPEDSSIYLCSVESRLAQETQYFGPGTRLLVL.

This clonotype was found a few times. The rearrangement links TRBV7-9 to TRBJ2-3, with unresolved D. The CDR3 is 14 residues long. In germline, CDR1 is SEHNR, CDR2 FQNEAQ (reference sequence). Trimming left V 2 bases short and J 3 bases short, with 9 bases between. Here the CDR3 reads CASSLWSLTDTQYF. In nucleotides, the CDR3 is TGTGCCAGCAGCTTATGGTCTCTGACAGATACGCAGTATTTT.

The V call is TRBV7-9, the J call TRBJ1-5; D is unclear. The CDR3 runs 14 residues. CDR1 SEHNR and CDR2 FQNEAQ come from the germline V gene (reference sequence). Trimming took off 1 base at V and 5 bases at J, with 9 bases between the two ends. In nucleotides, the CDR3 is TGTGCCAGCAGCTTAGATCAAGGAGATCAGCCCCAGCATTTT. It yields the protein CASSLDQGDQPQHF.

J is TRBJ2-5 and V is TRBV4-2; 10 bases align to TRBD2. The germline V gene encodes CDR1 LGHNA and CDR2 YNFKEQ. This CDR3 contains 17 residues. Trimming took 1 base from V and 1 from J; bases not matched to a gene: 6. Here the CDR3 DNA reads TGTGCCAGCAGCCAAGTCTCGGCTAGCGGGGGCCAAGAGACCCAGTACTTC. Protein product: CASSQVSASGGQETQYF.

The chain links TRBV4-1 to TRBJ2-7; perhaps D is TRBD1 or TRBD2 (5 bases each). Trimming took off 1 base at V and 3 bases at J, with 13 bases between the two ends. This CDR3 has 15 residues. The germline V gene has CDR1 MGHRA and CDR2 YSYEKL. The CDR3 DNA reads TGCGCCAGCAGCCAAGTGGTAGGGACCCGCTACGAGCAGTACTTC. Protein: CASSQVVGTRYEQYF.

V and J are TRBV20-1 and TRBJ1-5; D remains ambiguous. CDR3 size: 13 residues. The germline CDR1 and CDR2 sequences are DFQATT and SNEGSKA (reference sequence). With 4 bases removed from V and 2 bases from J, the gap between germline ends came to 9 bases. CDR3 sequence: CSATGNGNQPQHF. The CDR3 DNA sequence: TGCAGTGCTACGGGGAACGGCAATCAGCCCCAGCATTTT.